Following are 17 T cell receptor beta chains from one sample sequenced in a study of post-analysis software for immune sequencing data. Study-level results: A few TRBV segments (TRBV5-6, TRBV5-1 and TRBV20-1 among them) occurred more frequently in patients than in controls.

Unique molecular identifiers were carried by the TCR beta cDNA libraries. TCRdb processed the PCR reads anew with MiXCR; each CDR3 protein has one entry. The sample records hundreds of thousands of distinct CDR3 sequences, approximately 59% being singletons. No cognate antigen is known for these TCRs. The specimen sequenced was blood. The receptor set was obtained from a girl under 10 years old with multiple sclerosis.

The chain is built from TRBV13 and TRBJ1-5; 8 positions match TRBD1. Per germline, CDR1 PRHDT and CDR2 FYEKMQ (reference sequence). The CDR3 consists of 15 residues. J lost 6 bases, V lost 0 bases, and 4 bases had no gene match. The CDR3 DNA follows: TGTGCCAGCAGCTTAGGAGGACAGGGCGGTCAGCCCCAGCATTTT. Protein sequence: CASSLGGQGGQPQHF.

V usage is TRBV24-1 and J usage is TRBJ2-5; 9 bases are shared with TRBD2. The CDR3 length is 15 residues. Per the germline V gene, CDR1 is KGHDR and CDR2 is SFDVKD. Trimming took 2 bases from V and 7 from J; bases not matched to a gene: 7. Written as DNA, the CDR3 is TGTGCCACCAGTGATTCGCTAGCGGGGTACGGGACCCAGTACTTC. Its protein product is CATSDSLAGYGTQYF.

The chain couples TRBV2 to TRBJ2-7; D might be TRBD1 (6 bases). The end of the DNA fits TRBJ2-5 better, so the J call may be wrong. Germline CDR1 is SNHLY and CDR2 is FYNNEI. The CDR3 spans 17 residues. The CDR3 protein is CASNRDLRDMGKETQYF. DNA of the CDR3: TGTGCCAGCAACAGGGACCTCAGGGACATGGGCAAAGAGACCCAGTACTTC.

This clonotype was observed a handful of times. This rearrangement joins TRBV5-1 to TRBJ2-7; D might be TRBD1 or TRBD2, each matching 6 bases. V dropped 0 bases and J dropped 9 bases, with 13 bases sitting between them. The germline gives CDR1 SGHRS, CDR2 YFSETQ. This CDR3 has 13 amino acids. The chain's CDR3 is CASSLAPGAVQYF. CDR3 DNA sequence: TGCGCCAGCAGCTTGGCCCCGGGGGCGGTGCAGTACTTC.

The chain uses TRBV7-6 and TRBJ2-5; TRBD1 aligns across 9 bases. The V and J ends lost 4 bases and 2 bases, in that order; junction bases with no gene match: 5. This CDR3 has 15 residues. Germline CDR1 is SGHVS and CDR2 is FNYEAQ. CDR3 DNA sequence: TGTGCCAGCAGCTCGGACAGGGGTGGGCAAGAGACCCAGTACTTC. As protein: CASSSDRGGQETQYF.

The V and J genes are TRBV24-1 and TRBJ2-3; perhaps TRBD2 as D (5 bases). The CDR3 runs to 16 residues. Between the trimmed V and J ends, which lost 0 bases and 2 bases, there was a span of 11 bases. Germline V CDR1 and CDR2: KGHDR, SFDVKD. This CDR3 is CATSDLAGADTDTQYF. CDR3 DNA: TGTGCCACCAGTGATTTGGCGGGCGCCGACACAGATACGCAGTATTTT.

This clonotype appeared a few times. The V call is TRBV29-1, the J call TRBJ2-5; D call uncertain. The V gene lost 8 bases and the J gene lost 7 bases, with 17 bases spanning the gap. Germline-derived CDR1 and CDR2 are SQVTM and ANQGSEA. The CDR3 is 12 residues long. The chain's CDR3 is CSYLALWGTQYF. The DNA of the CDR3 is TGCAGCTACCTTGCTCTTTGGGGGACCCAGTACTTC.

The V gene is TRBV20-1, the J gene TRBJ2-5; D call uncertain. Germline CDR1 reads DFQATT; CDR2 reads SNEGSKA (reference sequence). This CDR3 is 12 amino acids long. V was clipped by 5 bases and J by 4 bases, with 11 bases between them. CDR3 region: CSAFRSGETQYF. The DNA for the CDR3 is TGCAGTGCTTTCCGTTCCGGAGAGACCCAGTACTTC.

In nucleotides, the CDR3 is TGTGCCAGCAGCCAACTCAGCGGGGGGGCCAATGAGCAGTTCTTC. This codes for CASSQLSGGANEQFF. The genes are TRBV4-2 and TRBJ2-1; 10 nucleotides line up with TRBD2. The germline V gene encodes CDR1 LGHNA and CDR2 YNFKEQ. With V trimmed by 2 bases and J by 6 bases, 4 bases remained unmatched. This CDR3 spans 15 amino acids.

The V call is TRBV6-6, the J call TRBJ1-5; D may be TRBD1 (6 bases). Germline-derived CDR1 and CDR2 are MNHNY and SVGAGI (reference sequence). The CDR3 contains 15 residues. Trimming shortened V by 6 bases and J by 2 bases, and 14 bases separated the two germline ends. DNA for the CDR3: TGTGCCAGCAGCATTACGGGGGGCGGCAATCAGCCCCAGCATTTT. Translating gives CASSITGGGNQPQHF.

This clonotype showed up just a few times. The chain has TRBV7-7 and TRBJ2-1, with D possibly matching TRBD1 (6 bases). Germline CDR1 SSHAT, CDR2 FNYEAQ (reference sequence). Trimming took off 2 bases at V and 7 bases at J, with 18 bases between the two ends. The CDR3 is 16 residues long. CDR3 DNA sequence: TGTGCCAGCAGCTTAAGAGCCGGGACACCAGCGAATGAGCAGTTCTTC. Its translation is CASSLRAGTPANEQFF.

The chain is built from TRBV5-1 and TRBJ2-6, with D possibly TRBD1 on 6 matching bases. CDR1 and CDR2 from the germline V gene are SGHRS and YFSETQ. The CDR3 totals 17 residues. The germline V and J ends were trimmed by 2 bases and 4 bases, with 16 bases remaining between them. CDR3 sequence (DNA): TGCGCCAGCAGCTTCGGCAGGGGAATAGGAGGGGCCAACGTCCTGACTTTC. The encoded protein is CASSFGRGIGGANVLTF.

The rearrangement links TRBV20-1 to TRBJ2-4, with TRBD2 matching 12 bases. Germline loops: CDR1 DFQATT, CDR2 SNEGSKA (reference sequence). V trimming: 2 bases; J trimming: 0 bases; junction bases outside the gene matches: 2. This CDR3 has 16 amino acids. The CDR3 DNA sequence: TGCAGTGCTAGACTAGCGGGAGGGGTAGCCAAAAACATTCAGTACTTC. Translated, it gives CSARLAGGVAKNIQYF.

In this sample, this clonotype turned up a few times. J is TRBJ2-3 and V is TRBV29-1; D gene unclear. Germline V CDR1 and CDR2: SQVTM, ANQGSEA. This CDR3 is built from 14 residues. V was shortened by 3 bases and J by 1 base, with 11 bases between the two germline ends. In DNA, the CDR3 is TGCAGCGTTGAGTCGAGCTTCGGCACAGATACGCAGTATTTT. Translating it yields CSVESSFGTDTQYF.

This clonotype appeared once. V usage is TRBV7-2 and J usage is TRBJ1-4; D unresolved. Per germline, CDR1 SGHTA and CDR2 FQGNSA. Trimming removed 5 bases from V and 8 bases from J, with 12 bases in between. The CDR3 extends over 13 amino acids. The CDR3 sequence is CASSQVLGEKLFF. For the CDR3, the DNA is TGTGCCAGCAGCCAGGTCTTGGGCGAAAAACTGTTTTTT. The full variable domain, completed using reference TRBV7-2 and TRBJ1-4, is GAGVSQSPSNKVTEKGKDVELRCDPISGHTALYWYRQSLGQGLEFLIYFQGNSAPDKSGLPSDRFSAERTGGSVSTLTIQRTQQEDSAVYLCASSQVLGEKLFFGSGTQLSVL.

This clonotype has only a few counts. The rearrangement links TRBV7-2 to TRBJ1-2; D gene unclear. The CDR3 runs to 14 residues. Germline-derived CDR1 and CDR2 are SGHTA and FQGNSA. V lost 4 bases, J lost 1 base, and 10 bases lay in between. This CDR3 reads CASSSRVFNYGYTF. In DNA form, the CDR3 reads TGTGCCAGCAGCTCTCGGGTATTTAACTATGGCTACACCTTC. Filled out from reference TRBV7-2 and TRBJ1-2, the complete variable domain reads GAGVSQSPSNKVTEKGKDVELRCDPISGHTALYWYRQSLGQGLEFLIYFQGNSAPDKSGLPSDRFSAERTGGSVSTLTIQRTQQEDSAVYLCASSSRVFNYGYTFGSGTRLTVV.

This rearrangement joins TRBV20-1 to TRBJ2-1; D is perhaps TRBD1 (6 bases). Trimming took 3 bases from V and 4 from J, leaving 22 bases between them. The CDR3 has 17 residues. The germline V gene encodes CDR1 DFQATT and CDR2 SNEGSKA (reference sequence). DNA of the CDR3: TGCAGTGCTAGGGAACAGGGTCCTGCTAGAGCGTACAATGAGCAGTTCTTC. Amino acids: CSAREQGPARAYNEQFF.